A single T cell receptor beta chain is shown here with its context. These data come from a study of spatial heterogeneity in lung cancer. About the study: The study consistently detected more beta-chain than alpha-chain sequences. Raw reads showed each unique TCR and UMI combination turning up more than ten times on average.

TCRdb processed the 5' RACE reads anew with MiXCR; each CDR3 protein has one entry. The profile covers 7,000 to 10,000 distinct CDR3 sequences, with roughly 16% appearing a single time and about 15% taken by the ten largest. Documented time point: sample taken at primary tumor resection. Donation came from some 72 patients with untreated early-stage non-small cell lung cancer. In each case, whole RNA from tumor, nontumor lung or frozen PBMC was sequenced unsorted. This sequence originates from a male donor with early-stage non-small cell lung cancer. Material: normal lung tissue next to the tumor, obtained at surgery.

The CDR3 nucleotides are TGCGCCAGCAGCTTGGAAGGGGGCAATCAGCCCCAGCATTTT. Translating gives CASSLEGGNQPQHF. The V call is TRBV5-1, the J call TRBJ1-5, with D possibly matching TRBD1 (5 bases). Germline CDR1 and CDR2: SGHRS and YFSETQ. The V end lost 0 bases, the J end lost 2 bases, and 6 bases lay between the germline ends. This CDR3 is built from 14 residues.